Below, 22 T cell receptor beta chains from the same sample are listed, as sequenced in a study of blood T cell repertoires in COVID-19. TCRdb's table, derived via immunoSEQ multiplex PCR, lists solely in-frame clones and lacks some. The repertoire holds a few hundred thousand clones, with approximately 86% as singletons. Sequencing used PBMCs or T cells enriched from blood (not recorded which). The receptor source for this set is a woman in her fifties or sixties who had recovered from COVID-19.

The rearrangement joins TRBV28 to TRBJ1-1; D is unresolved. The CDR3 loop spans 12 amino acids. Trimming removed 7 bases at V and 10 bases at J, with 16 bases between. The germline V gene encodes CDR1 MDHEN and CDR2 SYDVKM. This CDR3 reads CASTRAETLAFF. CDR3 DNA sequence: TGTGCCAGCACGAGGGCAGAGACCTTAGCTTTCTTT.

This chain uses TRBV2 with TRBJ1-1; D may be TRBD1 (6 bases). Germline CDR1 is SNHLY and CDR2 is FYNNEI. V shed 3 bases and J shed 1 base, with 9 bases lying between them. There are 14 residues in the CDR3. The CDR3: CASSDRTANTEAFF. CDR3 nucleotides: TGTGCCAGCAGTGATCGGACAGCGAACACTGAAGCTTTCTTT.

The genes are TRBV28 and TRBJ1-2; 10 nucleotides match TRBD1. V was pared by 7 bases and J by 6 bases, with 8 bases of the junction left unmatched. Germline V CDR1 and CDR2: MDHEN, SYDVKM. The CDR3 runs to 14 residues. This CDR3 reads CASTTDRGIHGYTF. The CDR3 DNA is TGTGCCAGCACCACGGACAGGGGGATTCATGGCTACACCTTC.

The chain couples TRBV28 to TRBJ2-7; weak D call: TRBD1 (6 bases). Germline V gene lookup returns CDR1 MDHEN and CDR2 SYDVKM. There are 16 residues in the CDR3. With 6 bases removed from V and 1 base from J, the gap between germline ends came to 19 bases. The CDR3 region has the DNA TGTGCCAGCAGCTCACCTACGACAGGAAGGTCCTACGAGCAGTACTTC. Its translation: CASSSPTTGRSYEQYF. The whole variable domain, filled in from reference TRBV28 and TRBJ2-7, reads DVKVTQSSRYLVKRTGEKVFLECVQDMDHENMFWYRQDPGLGLRLIYFSYDVKMKEKGDIPEGYSVSREKKERFSLILESASTNQTSMYLCASSSPTTGRSYEQYFGPGTRLTVT.

V usage is TRBV2 and J usage is TRBJ1-2, with 9 bases aligning to TRBD1. The junction had 13 bases not matched to a gene; V was cut back by 10 bases and J by 7 bases. Germline CDR1 SNHLY, CDR2 FYNNEI. The CDR3 contains 14 residues. CDR3 loop: CATKGDRAIRGYTF. For the CDR3, the DNA is TGTGCCACCAAGGGGGACAGGGCTATCCGTGGCTACACCTTC.

The chain combines TRBV6-2 or TRBV6-3 with TRBJ2-5; 7 bases fit TRBD1. There are 14 residues in the CDR3. The junction had 11 bases not matched to a gene; V was cut back by 6 bases and J by 7 bases. Germline-derived CDR1 and CDR2 are MNHEY and SVGEGT. CDR3 sequence: CASSLGQLFGTQYF. CDR3 in DNA: TGTGCCAGCAGCCTGGGACAGTTATTTGGGACCCAGTACTTC.

The genes are TRBV15 and TRBJ2-7, with D possibly being TRBD2 (6 bases). Trimming removed 0 bases at V and 1 base at J, with 10 bases between. Germline CDR1 reads LNHNV; CDR2 reads YYDKDF (reference sequence). The length of the CDR3 is 15 residues. CDR3 sequence: CATSREFGGSYEQYF. In DNA, the CDR3 is TGTGCCACCAGCAGAGAATTCGGGGGTTCCTACGAGCAGTACTTC.

This sequence joins TRBV2 and TRBJ1-5; 7 positions match TRBD1. V gave up 6 bases and J gave up 7 bases; unmatched junction bases: 12. From germline, CDR1 is SNHLY and CDR2 FYNNEI. The length of the CDR3 is 15 residues. The CDR3 is CASRPDRRGDQPQHF. In nucleotides, the CDR3 is TGTGCCAGCAGGCCGGACAGGAGGGGAGACCAGCCCCAGCATTTT.

The genes are TRBV28 and TRBJ1-1; 8 bases align to TRBD1. CDR1 MDHEN and CDR2 SYDVKM come from the germline V gene. There are 13 residues in the CDR3. V dropped 5 bases and J dropped 6; count of bases not matched to a gene: 5. The CDR3 DNA reads TGTGCCAGCAGTCGCAGGGGGCGGGCTGAAGCTTTCTTT. Translated, it gives CASSRRGRAEAFF.

V and J are TRBV19 and TRBJ1-2, with D tentatively TRBD1 (6 bases). This CDR3 is 14 amino acids long. Germline CDR1 reads LNHDA; CDR2 reads SQIVND (reference sequence). The V end lost 8 bases, the J end lost 7 bases, and 20 bases lay between the germline ends. CDR3 residues: CASSLGRGLTGYTF. DNA of the CDR3: TGTGCCAGTTCTCTCGGGCGGGGGCTTACTGGCTACACCTTC.

The chain joins TRBV6-5 to TRBJ1-1; possibly TRBD1 for D (5 bases). Per germline, CDR1 MNHEY and CDR2 SVGAGI. V was pared by 6 bases and J by 10 bases, with 18 bases between. The CDR3 consists of 13 residues. CDR3 loop: CASRAGLNGGAFF. As DNA, the CDR3 is TGTGCCAGCAGAGCGGGACTAAATGGCGGAGCTTTCTTT.

V and J are TRBV23-1 and TRBJ2-1; 8 nucleotides agree with TRBD2. TRBV23-1 falls under the ORF class, with uncertain function. The trim removed 2 bases at V and 9 bases at J, leaving 6 bases unmatched. CDR3 length: 14 amino acids. The CDR3 loop is CASSQGLAQTEQFF. The DNA of the CDR3 is TGCGCCAGCAGTCAAGGACTAGCCCAGACTGAGCAGTTCTTC.

The chain combines TRBV5-1 with TRBJ1-6; weak D call: TRBD1 (6 bases). Trimming removed 4 bases from V and 7 bases from J, with 21 bases in between. Germline V CDR1 and CDR2: SGHRS, YFSETQ. This CDR3 spans 17 amino acids. CDR3 region: CASSPNDRLGPNSPLHF. The DNA of the CDR3 is TGCGCCAGCAGCCCGAATGACAGGTTGGGGCCGAATTCACCCCTCCACTTT.

The CDR3 DNA is TGTGCCACCAGAAAGACAGGGGTCAAGGAAAAACTGTTTTTT. This gives the protein CATRKTGVKEKLFF. The genes are TRBV24-1 and TRBJ1-4; the match to TRBD1 covers 8 bases. Germline V gives CDR1 KGHDR, CDR2 SFDVKD. This CDR3 is 14 amino acids long. Losses at the gene ends were 7 bases for V and 8 bases for J; bases not matched to a gene: 8.

This clone showed up just once. The CDR3 DNA is TGTGCCACCCGACAGAGTCTGGAGTACGAGCAGTACTTC. Translation gives CATRQSLEYEQYF. The chain recombines TRBV10-3 with TRBJ2-7; a weak D match, TRBD1 (5 bases). Trimming cost V 10 bases and J 4 bases, with 17 bases left between them. Germline V gene data show CDR1 as ENHRY and CDR2 as SYGVKD. This CDR3 comprises 13 residues.

This CDR3 is CATSRGSGRTYEQYF. The CDR3 bases are TGTGCCACCAGCAGAGGGTCGGGTCGAACCTACGAGCAGTACTTC. The V and J genes are TRBV15 and TRBJ2-7; D is undetermined. Germline CDR1 reads LNHNV; CDR2 reads YYDKDF (reference sequence). Trimming took 1 base from V and 2 from J, leaving 12 bases between them. The CDR3 is 15 amino acids.

The chain joins TRBV5-4 to TRBJ2-7; TRBD1 matches 7 bases. V dropped 0 bases and J dropped 7; count of bases not matched to a gene: 7. Germline lookup yields CDR1 SGHNT and CDR2 YYREEE (reference sequence). The CDR3 totals 14 residues. The CDR3 loop reads CASSLGQGGGEQYF. CDR3 bases: TGTGCCAGCAGCTTGGGACAGGGTGGGGGAGAGCAGTACTTC.

The sample holds one count of this clone. This chain uses TRBV27 with TRBJ1-1, with a weak D call TRBD1 (6 bases). The CDR3 runs to 13 residues. CDR1 MNHEY and CDR2 SMNVEV come from the germline V gene (reference sequence). The V and J ends lost 5 bases and 8 bases respectively, with 15 bases between them. Written as DNA, the CDR3 is TGTGCCAGCAGTGCCCCGACCGGGACAGAAGCTTTCTTT. Its translation: CASSAPTGTEAFF.

The gene calls are TRBV2 and TRBJ1-2; 7 bases agree with TRBD1. The CDR3 sequence is 13 residues long. In germline, CDR1 is SNHLY, CDR2 FYNNEI. The V and J ends lost 5 bases and 1 base, in that order; junction bases with no gene match: 1. DNA for the CDR3: TGTGCCAGCAGTCGGGACAGTAACTATGGCTACACCTTC. Translation: CASSRDSNYGYTF.

This CDR3 is CASSVPTGYGKLFF. The CDR3 DNA reads as TGTGCCAGCAGCGTCCCGACAGGGTATGGAAAACTGTTTTTT. The rearrangement uses TRBV9 and TRBJ1-4; 7 positions match TRBD1. Germline CDR1 and CDR2: SGDLS and YYNGEE. J lost 10 bases, V lost 2 bases, and 8 bases had no gene match. This CDR3 is 14 amino acids long.

In DNA, the CDR3 is TGTGCCAGCAGTTCGCACGCTAGCGGGAGGGCGGATACGCAGTATTTT. The encoded protein is CASSSHASGRADTQYF. V and J are TRBV28 and TRBJ2-3, with 12 positions matching TRBD2. V shed 4 bases and J 6 bases; nucleotides not matched to a gene: 8. The CDR3 runs 16 residues. The V gene's germline CDR1 is MDHEN and CDR2 SYDVKM. Using reference TRBV28 and TRBJ2-3 for the parts outside the CDR3, the full variable domain is DVKVTQSSRYLVKRTGEKVFLECVQDMDHENMFWYRQDPGLGLRLIYFSYDVKMKEKGDIPEGYSVSREKKERFSLILESASTNQTSMYLCASSSHASGRADTQYFGPGTRLTVL.

The chain joins TRBV19 to TRBJ2-7; D unresolved. The germline V gene encodes CDR1 LNHDA and CDR2 SQIVND (reference sequence). The CDR3 consists of 13 residues. V gave up 3 bases and J gave up 3 bases, with 9 bases separating them. The CDR3 loop is CASSIGSNYEQYF. The CDR3 bases are TGTGCCAGTAGTATTGGTAGCAACTACGAGCAGTACTTC.